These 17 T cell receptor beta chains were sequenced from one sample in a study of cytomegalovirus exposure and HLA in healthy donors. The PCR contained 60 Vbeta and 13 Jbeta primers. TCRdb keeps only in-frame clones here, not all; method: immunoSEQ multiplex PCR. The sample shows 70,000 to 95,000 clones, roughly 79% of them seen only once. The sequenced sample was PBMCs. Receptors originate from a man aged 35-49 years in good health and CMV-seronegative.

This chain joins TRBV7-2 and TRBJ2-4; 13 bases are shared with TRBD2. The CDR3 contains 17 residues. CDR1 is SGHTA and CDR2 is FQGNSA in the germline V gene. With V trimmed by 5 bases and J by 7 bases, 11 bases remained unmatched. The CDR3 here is CASSANIGTSGMNIQYF. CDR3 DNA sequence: TGTGCCAGCAGCGCCAATATCGGGACTAGCGGGATGAACATTCAGTACTTC.

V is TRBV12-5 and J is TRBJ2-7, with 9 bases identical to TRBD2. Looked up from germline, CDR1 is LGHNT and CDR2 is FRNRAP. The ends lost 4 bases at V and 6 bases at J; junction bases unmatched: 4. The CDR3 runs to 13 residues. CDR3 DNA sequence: TGTGCTAGTGGTTATAGCGGGAGTTTCGAGCAGTACTTC. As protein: CASGYSGSFEQYF.

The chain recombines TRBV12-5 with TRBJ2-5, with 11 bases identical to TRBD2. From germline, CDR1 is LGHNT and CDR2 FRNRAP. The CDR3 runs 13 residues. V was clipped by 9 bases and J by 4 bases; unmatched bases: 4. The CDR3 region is CASLTSGTETQYF. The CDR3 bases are TGTGCTAGCCTGACTAGCGGGACAGAGACCCAGTACTTC.

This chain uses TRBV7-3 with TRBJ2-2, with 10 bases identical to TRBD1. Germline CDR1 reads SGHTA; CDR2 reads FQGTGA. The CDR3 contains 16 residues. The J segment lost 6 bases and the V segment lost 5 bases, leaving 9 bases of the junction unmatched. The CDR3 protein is CASSPRQGAISGELFF. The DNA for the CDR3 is TGTGCCAGCAGCCCGCGACAGGGGGCGATTTCCGGGGAGCTGTTTTTT.

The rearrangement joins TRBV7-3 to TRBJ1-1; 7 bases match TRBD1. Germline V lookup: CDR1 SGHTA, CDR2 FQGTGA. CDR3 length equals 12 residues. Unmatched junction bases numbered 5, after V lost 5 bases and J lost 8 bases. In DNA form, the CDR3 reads TGTGCCAGCAGCCCAGGGGGTGGGGAAGCTTTCTTT. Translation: CASSPGGGEAFF.

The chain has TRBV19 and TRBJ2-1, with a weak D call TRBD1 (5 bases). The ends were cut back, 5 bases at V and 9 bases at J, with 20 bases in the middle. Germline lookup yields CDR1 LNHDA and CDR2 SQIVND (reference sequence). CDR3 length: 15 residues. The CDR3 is CASSPPLGARGEQFF. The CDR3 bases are TGTGCCAGTAGTCCCCCTTTAGGGGCCCGAGGTGAGCAGTTCTTC.

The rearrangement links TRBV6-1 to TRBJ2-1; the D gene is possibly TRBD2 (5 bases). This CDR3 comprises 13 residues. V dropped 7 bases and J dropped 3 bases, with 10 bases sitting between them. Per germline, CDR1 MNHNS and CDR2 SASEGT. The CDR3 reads CASMSGLYNEQFF. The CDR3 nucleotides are TGTGCCAGCATGAGCGGACTCTACAATGAGCAGTTCTTC.

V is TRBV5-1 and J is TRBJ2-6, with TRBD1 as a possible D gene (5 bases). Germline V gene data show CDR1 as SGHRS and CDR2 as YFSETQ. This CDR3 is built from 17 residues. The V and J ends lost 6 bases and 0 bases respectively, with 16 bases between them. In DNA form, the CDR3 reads TGCGCCAGCACGGAGAGACAGATATCCTCTGGGGCCAACGTCCTGACTTTC. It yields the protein CASTERQISSGANVLTF.

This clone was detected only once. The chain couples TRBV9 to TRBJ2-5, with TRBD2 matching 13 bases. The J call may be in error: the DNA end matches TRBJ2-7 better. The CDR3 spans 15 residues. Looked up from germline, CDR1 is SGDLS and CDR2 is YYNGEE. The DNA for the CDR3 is TGTGCCAGCAGCGTAGAAGGACTAGCGGGAGTCGAGCAGTACTTC. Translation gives CASSVEGLAGVEQYF.

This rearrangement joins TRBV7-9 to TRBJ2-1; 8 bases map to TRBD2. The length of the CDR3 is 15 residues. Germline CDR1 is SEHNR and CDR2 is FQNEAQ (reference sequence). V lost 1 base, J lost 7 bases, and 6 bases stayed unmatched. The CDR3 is CASSLGSGVSNEQFF. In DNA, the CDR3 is TGTGCCAGCAGCTTAGGTAGCGGGGTGAGTAATGAGCAGTTCTTC.

CDR3 region: CASTRAGPRGEAFF. In nucleotides, the CDR3 is TGTGCCAGCACCCGGGCGGGCCCCCGGGGTGAAGCTTTCTTT. This sequence joins TRBV2 and TRBJ1-1; D remains unclear. Germline CDR1 reads SNHLY; CDR2 reads FYNNEI. The CDR3 runs to 14 residues. V was pared by 7 bases and J by 7 bases, with 19 bases between.

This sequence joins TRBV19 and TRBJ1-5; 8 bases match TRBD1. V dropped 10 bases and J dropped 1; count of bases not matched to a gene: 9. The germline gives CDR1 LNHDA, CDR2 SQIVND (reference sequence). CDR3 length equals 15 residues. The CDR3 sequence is CATRLDRASNQPQHF. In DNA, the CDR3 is TGTGCCACTAGACTGGACAGGGCGAGCAATCAGCCCCAGCATTTT. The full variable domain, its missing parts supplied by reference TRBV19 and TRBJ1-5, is DGGITQSPKYLFRKEGQNVTLSCEQNLNHDAMYWYRQDPGQGLRLIYYSQIVNDFQKGDIAEGYSVSREKKESFPLTVTSAQKNPTAFYLCATRLDRASNQPQHFGDGTRLSIL.

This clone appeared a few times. The CDR3 sequence: CASSLARGYSNQPQHF. CDR3 bases: TGTGCCAGCAGCTTAGCAAGGGGATATAGCAATCAGCCCCAGCATTTT. The chain is built from TRBV7-8 and TRBJ1-5, with a tentative D call TRBD1 (5 bases). From germline, CDR1 is SGHVS and CDR2 FQNEAQ. The CDR3 has 16 residues. V lost 0 bases, J lost 0 bases, and 9 bases lay in between. The entire variable domain, with the rest obtained from reference TRBV7-8 and TRBJ1-5, is as follows: GAGVSQSPRYKVAKRGQDVALRCDPISGHVSLFWYQQALGQGPEFLTYFQNEAQLDKSGLPSDRFFAERPEGSVSTLKIQRTQQEDSAVYLCASSLARGYSNQPQHFGDGTRLSIL.

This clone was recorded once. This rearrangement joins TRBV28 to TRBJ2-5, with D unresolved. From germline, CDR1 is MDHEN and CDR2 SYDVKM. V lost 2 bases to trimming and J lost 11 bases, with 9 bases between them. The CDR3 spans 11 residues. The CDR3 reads CASSLRIEQYF. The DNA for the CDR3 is TGTGCCAGCAGTTTAAGAATAGAGCAGTACTTC.

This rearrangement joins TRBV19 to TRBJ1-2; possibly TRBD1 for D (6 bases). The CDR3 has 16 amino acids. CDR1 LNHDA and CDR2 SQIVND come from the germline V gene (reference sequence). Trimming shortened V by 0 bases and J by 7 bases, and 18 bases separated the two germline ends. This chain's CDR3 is CASSIDRLSQGSGYTF. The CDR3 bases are TGTGCCAGTAGTATAGATCGCCTCAGCCAGGGGTCTGGCTACACCTTC.

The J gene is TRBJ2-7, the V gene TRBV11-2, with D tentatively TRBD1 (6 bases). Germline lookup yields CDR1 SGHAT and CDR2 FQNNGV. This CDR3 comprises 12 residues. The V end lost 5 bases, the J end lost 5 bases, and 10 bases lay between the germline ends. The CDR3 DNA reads TGTGCCAGCAGCCCACAGGGTCACGAGCAGTACTTC. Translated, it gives CASSPQGHEQYF. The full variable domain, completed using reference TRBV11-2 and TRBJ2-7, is EAGVAQSPRYKIIEKRQSVAFWCNPISGHATLYWYQQILGQGPKLLIQFQNNGVVDDSQLPKDRFSAERLKGVDSTLKIQPAKLEDSAVYLCASSPQGHEQYFGPGTRLTVT.

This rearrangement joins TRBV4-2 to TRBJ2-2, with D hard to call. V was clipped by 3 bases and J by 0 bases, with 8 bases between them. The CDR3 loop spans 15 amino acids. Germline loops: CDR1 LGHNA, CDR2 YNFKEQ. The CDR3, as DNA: TGTGCCAGCAGCCACCGCAACACGAACACCGGGGAGCTGTTTTTT. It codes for CASSHRNTNTGELFF.